This TCR beta chain is drawn from a study of CD8 T cells in Susac syndrome (dated by TCRdb to about 2019). Some background on the complete study: Whether CD8+ T cell activation and differentiation in Susac syndrome was antigen driven was tested using repertoire sequencing.

RNA was extracted using the RNeasy kit, and roughly 0.5 to 1 ug of the RNA was reverse transcribed with random hexamers. The immunoSEQ multiplex PCR assay, covering 54 Vbeta and 13 Jbeta segments, was used to amplify TCR beta CDR3 regions. Bias from PCR amplification was corrected by using a synthetic template baseline for primer optimization and for computational correction. In the source study's methods: Only productive sequences were kept, with reads annotated to V, D and J genes according to IMGT and analyzed in immunoSEQ Analyzer. Clonality was computed as one minus Shannon entropy normalized by log2 of the number of productive unique sequences. Public and private clones were assessed among the 100 most prevalent clones of each patient and control. Clones were defined as Susac-specific if absent from the healthy and MS cohorts, from over a thousand published viral clones and from other ImmuneACCESS disease sequences. The raw public reads went through TCRdb reprocessing: fastp at Q25, MiXCR clone calling, in-frame beta chains kept. Identical CDR3 protein sequences are pooled into one entry, listed with their most common genes and DNA. The V and J calls here are based on TCRdb, not the publication. The sample records 180,000 or so distinct CDR3 sequences, 90% to 95% of which are singletons. The ten largest clonotypes hold over 0.12% of the sample.

Peripheral blood CD8+ and CD4+ T cells from healthy donors, Susac syndrome patients and multiple sclerosis patients were profiled by high-throughput TCR beta sequencing. Healthy donors were included as age- and sex-matched controls. CD8+ TEMRA cells were enriched by FACS, while bulk CD8+ and CD4+ T cells were purified by magnetic negative isolation. Blood was drawn into EDTA tubes, processed within 24 hours, and PBMCs were isolated by density gradient centrifugation. PBMCs intended for TCR sequencing were cryopreserved in liquid nitrogen and thawed later in a water bath at 37 degrees C. The sorted or isolated CD4+, CD8+ and CD8+ TEMRA cells had a purity of 90% or higher. A remark on this clonotype: Its antigen is unknown. No per-base quality is available; no much larger clone lies one base away.

Reading from cysteine to phenylalanine, the CDR3 counts 13 amino acids. Only the CDR3 DNA stays, 39 bases, in frame from base 1. Relative to germline, V is 0 bases shorter and J is 0 bases shorter, with 5 bases between their ends. The germline V gene (reference sequence) supplies CDR1 GTSNPN and CDR2 SVGIG. Points the paper makes about the study in general: The number of individuals in the TCR sequencing and HLA analysis was recognized as being relatively small.

Recombination joined TRBV30 with TRBJ1-1; no confident D gene assignment can be made. The clonotype was recovered from a human donor in good health. Sample: CD4+ T cells from PBMCs. CDR3 loop: CAWSVGMNTEAFF. The nucleotides are TGTGCCTGGAGTGTTGGGATGAACACTGAAGCTTTCTTT. The CDR3, completed at both ends by the reference TRBV30 and TRBJ1-1 genes, gives the full variable domain SQTIHQWPATLVQPVGSPLSLECTVEGTSNPNLYWYRQAAGRGLQLLFYSVGIGQISSEVPQNLSASRPQDRQFILSSKKLLLSDSGFYLCAWSVGMNTEAFFGQGTRLTVV.